Below are 17 T cell receptor beta chains sequenced from a single sample in a study of blood T cells in healthy people across ages. Sample-barcoded 5' priming and a J-beta primer mix drove a second PCR of 7 to 11 cycles. TCRdb reprocessed the 5' RACE reads via MiXCR and lists one record per CDR3 protein. Among some 850,000 distinct CDR3 sequences listed, around 24% were seen once. The same sample was also studied in work on T cells of mothers and their children.

What was sequenced was blood. Source of these receptors: a boy aged 5-17 years in good health.

The table lists this clonotype with many counts. CDR3 in amino acids: CASSLSPTSAQLFF. CDR3 nucleotide sequence: TGCGCCAGCAGCTTATCACCCACTTCAGCCCAGCTGTTTTTT. V usage is TRBV5-1 and J usage is TRBJ1-4; no definite D call. Trimming took 2 bases from V and 14 from J, leaving 19 bases between them. Germline CDR1 and CDR2: SGHRS and YFSETQ. The CDR3 totals 14 residues.

The CDR3 nucleotides read TGTGCCAGCACCGTGGGGAGGCAGCCCCAGCATTTT. Translated: CASTVGRQPQHF. This rearrangement joins TRBV12-3 or TRBV12-4 to TRBJ1-5; D unclear. The CDR3 consists of 12 residues. The V end was cut by 7 bases, the J end by 7 bases, with 11 bases between.

This clonotype was seen repeatedly, ten times or more. The chain recombines TRBV9 with TRBJ2-1; 10 positions match TRBD1. This CDR3 is built from 16 residues. The V gene end was trimmed by 0 bases and the J gene end by 3 bases; junction bases not matched to a gene: 3. CDR1 SGDLS and CDR2 YYNGEE come from the germline V gene. CDR3 bases: TGTGCCAGCAGCGTAGACGGGACAGGGGTCTACAATGAGCAGTTCTTC. This codes for CASSVDGTGVYNEQFF.

This chain connects TRBV7-9 to TRBJ2-7, with D perhaps given as TRBD1 or TRBD2 (5 bases each). The CDR3 spans 14 residues. V was trimmed by 5 bases and J by 2 bases, leaving 13 bases between them. Germline V lookup: CDR1 SEHNR, CDR2 FQNEAQ (reference sequence). The CDR3 spells CASSPRDVTYEQYF. The CDR3 DNA follows: TGTGCCAGCAGCCCTCGGGACGTTACCTACGAGCAGTACTTC.

This rearrangement joins TRBV28 to TRBJ1-1; the match to TRBD1 covers 7 bases. The CDR3 sequence is 12 residues long. V was clipped by 8 bases and J by 6 bases; unmatched bases: 6. CDR1 and CDR2 (germline): MDHEN, SYDVKM. DNA for the CDR3: TGTGCCAGCCAAAGACAGGGCTCTGAAGCTTTCTTT. It encodes CASQRQGSEAFF.

The chain employs TRBV14 and TRBJ1-6; D is unresolved. V was shortened by 0 bases and J by 7 bases, with 7 bases between the two germline ends. Per the germline V gene, CDR1 is SGHDN and CDR2 is FVKESK. The CDR3 is 14 amino acids. This CDR3 reads CASSQDLANSPLHF. CDR3 nucleotides: TGTGCCAGCAGCCAAGATTTGGCAAATTCACCCCTCCACTTT.

With regard to this clonotype: The final CDR3 position lacks the conserved phenylalanine or tryptophan, pointing to a likely read error. It is unclear where the CDR3 begins or ends on the DNA, so no DNA is shown, and the CDR3 is as TCRdb lists it. The chain recombines TRBV12-3 or TRBV12-4 with TRBJ1-6; TRBD1, the table's D call, lacks a check against the DNA. The CDR3 spans 9 amino acids, including both terminal residues. This chain's CDR3 is CASSVGTGV.

This chain connects TRBV9 to TRBJ1-2; 8 bases match TRBD1. V lost 3 bases, J lost 5 bases, and 9 bases stayed unmatched. The CDR3 spans 15 residues. Germline V CDR1 and CDR2: SGDLS, YYNGEE. DNA of the CDR3: TGTGCCAGCAGCGCGGGACAGGCAAGCGGTTATGGCTACACCTTC. Protein product: CASSAGQASGYGYTF.

The genes are TRBV11-2 and TRBJ2-1, with 12 bases aligning to TRBD2. The trim removed 6 bases at V and 2 bases at J, leaving 5 bases unmatched. Germline lookup yields CDR1 SGHAT and CDR2 FQNNGV. The CDR3 length is 16 residues. The CDR3 DNA is TGTGCCAGCAGACCTCTAGCGGGGGGGCCCTACAATGAGCAGTTCTTC. This translates into CASRPLAGGPYNEQFF.

This chain uses TRBV7-2 with TRBJ1-4; no reliable D call. CDR3 size: 15 residues. Trimming shortened V by 5 bases and J by 4 bases, and 14 bases separated the two germline ends. Germline V CDR1 and CDR2: SGHTA, FQGNSA. The CDR3 nucleotides read TGTGCCAGCAGCGAGGGCGAGAGAGTTAATGAAAAACTGTTTTTT. Translation: CASSEGERVNEKLFF.

In its sample, this clonotype was seen a few times. In DNA form, the CDR3 reads TGTGCTAGTGGGGGCCCGGGGGAAGAGACCCAGTACTTC. Translated: CASGGPGEETQYF. The chain combines TRBV12-5 with TRBJ2-5; maybe TRBD2 (6 bases). The ends were cut back, 6 bases at V and 3 bases at J, with 11 bases in the middle. CDR3 size: 13 residues. The germline gives CDR1 LGHNT, CDR2 FRNRAP.

This clonotype appeared a few times. The chain carries TRBV5-1 and TRBJ2-1; D not resolved. The CDR3 runs to 12 residues. Per germline, CDR1 SGHRS and CDR2 YFSETQ. The V end was cut by 0 bases, the J end by 12 bases, with 10 bases between. The CDR3: CASSLVSEGQFF. DNA for the CDR3: TGCGCCAGCAGCTTGGTATCGGAAGGGCAGTTCTTC.

This chain links TRBV6-5 with TRBJ2-2, with TRBD2 identical over 10 bases. The CDR3 contains 18 residues. CDR1 MNHEY and CDR2 SVGAGI come from the germline V gene. The junction had 6 bases not matched to a gene; V was cut back by 1 base and J by 1 base. Here the CDR3 reads CASSYFIAGGLNTGELFF. CDR3 coding DNA: TGTGCCAGCAGTTACTTTATAGCGGGGGGCCTGAACACCGGGGAGCTGTTTTTT.

The chain carries TRBV5-1 and TRBJ2-7, with D maybe TRBD2 (5 bases). With 5 bases removed from V and 3 bases from J, the gap between germline ends came to 15 bases. Germline CDR1 and CDR2: SGHRS and YFSETQ. The CDR3 covers 14 residues. CDR3 DNA sequence: TGCGCCAGCAGACGCCGGAGGTCAGACTACGAGCAGTACTTC. Protein: CASRRRRSDYEQYF.

This sequence joins TRBV29-1 and TRBJ2-1; D call uncertain. CDR3 length equals 13 residues. The V end lost 3 bases, the J end lost 3 bases, and 9 bases lay between the germline ends. Looked up from germline, CDR1 is SQVTM and CDR2 is ANQGSEA. DNA of the CDR3: TGCAGCGTTGAGGCGGACGTCTACAATGAGCAGTTCTTC. It specifies CSVEADVYNEQFF.

The chain couples TRBV11-2 to TRBJ1-2, with D perhaps TRBD1 (5 bases). This CDR3 has 15 residues. Trimming took 4 bases from V and 5 from J, leaving 17 bases between them. The V gene's germline CDR1 is SGHAT and CDR2 FQNNGV. The CDR3 spells CASSSPGTEAYGYTF. DNA of the CDR3: TGTGCCAGCAGCTCCCCCGGGACGGAAGCTTATGGCTACACCTTC.

In this sample, this clonotype turned up a few times. V and J are TRBV7-3 and TRBJ2-5; possibly TRBD2 for D (5 bases). Trimming removed 3 bases from V and 10 bases from J, with 18 bases in between. CDR1 SGHTA and CDR2 FQGTGA come from the germline V gene. The CDR3 runs 14 residues. CDR3 amino acids: CASSFGGQGGDQYF. The CDR3 DNA follows: TGTGCCAGCAGCTTTGGAGGCCAAGGTGGGGACCAGTACTTC.